What follows are 21 T cell receptor beta chains derived from one specimen sequenced in a study of immune characteristics of hereditary and idiopathic chronic pancreatitis. The repertoire was sequenced with immunoSEQ multiplex PCR; TCRdb's copy has only in-frame clones and lacks some. The table shows roughly 9,000 clones, with 70% to 80% occurring only once. Total pancreatectomy with islet autotransplantation was the source of the chronic pancreatitis pancreas tissue. Sample: pancreas tissue with idiopathic chronic pancreatitis. These receptors came from a human donor with chronic pancreatitis.

The chain combines TRBV5-6 with TRBJ1-2, with D perhaps TRBD1 (5 bases). Trimming cost V 1 base and J 2 bases, with 9 bases left between them. This CDR3 is built from 14 residues. The germline V gene has CDR1 SGHDT and CDR2 YYEEEE. The CDR3 region is CASSLTGSNYGYTF. The CDR3 DNA reads TGTGCCAGCAGCTTGACAGGCAGCAACTATGGCTACACCTTC.

The chain links TRBV20-1 to TRBJ1-6, with D unresolved. The V gene lost 3 bases and the J gene lost 10 bases, with 7 bases spanning the gap. The germline gives CDR1 DFQATT, CDR2 SNEGSKA (reference sequence). The CDR3 extends over 11 amino acids. The CDR3 DNA reads as TGCAGTGCTAGCGCTGGATCACCCCTCCACTTT. This translates into CSASAGSPLHF.

This chain uses TRBV13 with TRBJ2-7; 13 bases fit TRBD2. CDR3 length equals 18 residues. V lost 0 bases to trimming and J lost 2 bases; unmatched junction nucleotides: 7. The germline V gene encodes CDR1 PRHDT and CDR2 FYEKMQ (reference sequence). The CDR3: CASSLGGLAGVGPYEQYV. In nucleotides, the CDR3 is TGTGCCAGCAGCTTAGGCGGACTAGCGGGGGTGGGCCCCTACGAGCAGTACGTC.

This clone is a singleton in its sample. The chain couples TRBV5-4 to TRBJ1-2; D possibly corresponds to TRBD1 (5 bases). The CDR3 length is 14 residues. Germline-derived CDR1 and CDR2 are SGHNT and YYREEE (reference sequence). V was clipped by 1 base and J by 6 bases, with 13 bases between them. The chain's CDR3 is CASSLLGTRDGYTF. In DNA, the CDR3 is TGTGCCAGCAGCTTGTTGGGGACTCGTGATGGCTACACCTTC. Combining the CDR3 with reference TRBV5-4 and TRBJ1-2 gives the whole variable domain ETGVTQSPTHLIKTRGQQVTLRCSSQSGHNTVSWYQQALGQGPQFIFQYYREEENGRGNFPPRFSGLQFPNYSSELNVNALELDDSALYLCASSLLGTRDGYTFGSGTRLTVV.

The chain employs TRBV19 and TRBJ2-1; D gene uncertain. The CDR3 runs 12 residues. The V end was cut by 7 bases, the J end by 1 base, with 5 bases between. Germline CDR1 reads LNHDA; CDR2 reads SQIVND (reference sequence). As DNA, the CDR3 is TGTGCCAGTATGGGGTCCTACAATGAGCAGTTCTTC. It specifies CASMGSYNEQFF.

The rearrangement links TRBV5-5 to TRBJ1-5; 7 positions match TRBD1. V shed 0 bases, J shed 0 bases, and the junction held 3 bases outside the gene matches. Germline values: CDR1 SGHKS, CDR2 YYEKEE (reference sequence). The CDR3 is 16 residues long. CDR3 in amino acids: CASSLGRGYSNQPQHF. CDR3 nucleotides: TGTGCCAGCAGCTTGGGCAGGGGGTATAGCAATCAGCCCCAGCATTTT.

The J gene is TRBJ1-5, the V gene TRBV5-1, with TRBD1 as a possible D gene (6 bases). CDR3 length: 14 amino acids. Trimming stripped 0 bases from V and 7 bases from J, with 11 bases between. Germline V gives CDR1 SGHRS, CDR2 YFSETQ. The CDR3 protein is CASSLGGQEQPQHF. As DNA, the CDR3 is TGCGCCAGCAGCTTGGGGGGGCAGGAGCAGCCCCAGCATTTT.

This clone showed up just a few times. V gene TRBV4-1 combines with J gene TRBJ1-4; 10 positions match TRBD1. Trimming cost V 0 bases and J 6 bases; bases outside gene matches: 10. The length of the CDR3 is 18 residues. CDR1 is MGHRA and CDR2 is YSYEKL in the germline V gene. The CDR3 coding sequence is TGCGCCAGCAGCCAAGATTCAATTGCGACAGGGGGCCATGAAAAACTGTTTTTT. Translation gives CASSQDSIATGGHEKLFF.

This clone came up a few times. V and J are TRBV7-6 and TRBJ1-1; the D gene is possibly TRBD1 (6 bases). Trimming took off 5 bases at V and 3 bases at J, with 13 bases between the two ends. The CDR3 extends over 14 amino acids. Germline V gene sequence: CDR1 SGHVS, CDR2 FNYEAQ. The CDR3 reads CASSGQPEDTEAFF. CDR3 sequence (DNA): TGTGCCAGCAGCGGACAGCCCGAGGACACTGAAGCTTTCTTT. Combining the CDR3 with reference TRBV7-6 and TRBJ1-1 gives the whole variable domain GAGVSQSPRYKVTKRGQDVALRCDPISGHVSLYWYRQALGQGPEFLTYFNYEAQQDKSGLPNDRFSAERPEGSISTLTIQRTEQRDSAMYRCASSGQPEDTEAFFGQGTRLTVV.

The rearrangement joins TRBV19 to TRBJ2-5; possibly TRBD1 or TRBD2 for D (5 bases each). V dropped 3 bases and J dropped 1 base, with 9 bases sitting between them. Germline CDR1 and CDR2: LNHDA and SQIVND (reference sequence). This CDR3 has 14 residues. CDR3 protein: CASSIGGIQETQYF. CDR3 nucleotide sequence: TGTGCCAGTAGTATTGGGGGAATCCAAGAGACCCAGTACTTC.

The rearrangement uses TRBV7-9 and TRBJ2-1; 8 bases fit TRBD1. Looked up from germline, CDR1 is SEHNR and CDR2 is FQNEAQ (reference sequence). The CDR3 spans 14 residues. With 5 bases clipped from V and 6 bases from J, the junction kept 6 bases outside the gene matches. This CDR3 is CASSASGQGNEQFF. Written as DNA, the CDR3 is TGTGCCAGCAGCGCCAGTGGACAGGGCAATGAGCAGTTCTTC.

V is TRBV19 and J is TRBJ2-3; TRBD2 agrees at 9 bases. Germline CDR1 reads LNHDA; CDR2 reads SQIVND (reference sequence). The ends lost 1 base at V and 3 bases at J; junction bases unmatched: 8. The CDR3 is 17 amino acids. The CDR3 DNA follows: TGTGCCAGTAGTATAGGGGCGGCTAGCGGGGAGACAGATACGCAGTATTTT. Its translation is CASSIGAASGETDTQYF.

This chain uses TRBV4-2 with TRBJ2-1, with 11 bases matching TRBD1. Germline V gene data show CDR1 as LGHNA and CDR2 as YNFKEQ. The CDR3 length is 16 residues. V shed 0 bases, J shed 3 bases, and the junction held 1 base outside the gene matches. CDR3 in DNA: TGTGCCAGCAGCCAAGATGGGACAGGGGGCTACAATGAGCAGTTCTTC. Protein: CASSQDGTGGYNEQFF.

The gene calls are TRBV7-8 and TRBJ1-2; D perhaps matches TRBD1 (6 bases). The CDR3 sequence is 14 residues long. Germline V CDR1 and CDR2: SGHVS, FQNEAQ. The germline V and J ends were trimmed by 6 bases and 1 base, with 12 bases remaining between them. This chain's CDR3 is CASSNRVFNYGYTF. DNA for the CDR3: TGTGCCAGCAGTAACAGGGTCTTTAACTATGGCTACACCTTC.

The V call is TRBV28, the J call TRBJ2-7, with TRBD1 as a possible D gene (6 bases). The V end lost 7 bases, the J end lost 6 bases, and 19 bases lay between the germline ends. Germline V gives CDR1 MDHEN, CDR2 SYDVKM. CDR3 length equals 14 residues. The chain's CDR3 is CASTQQGTSIEQYF. CDR3 nucleotides: TGTGCCAGCACCCAACAGGGAACCAGTATCGAGCAGTACTTC.

The chain links TRBV6-2 or TRBV6-3 to TRBJ2-7; unclear D gene. V was pared by 4 bases and J by 4 bases, with 14 bases between. Germline V gene data show CDR1 as MNHEY and CDR2 as SVGEGT. This CDR3 spans 14 amino acids. For the CDR3, the DNA is TGTGCCAGCAGTTGGACCCCAGACGGTTACGAGCAGTACTTC. This translates into CASSWTPDGYEQYF.

DNA for the CDR3: TGTGCCAGCAGTTACTTTGTGGGGACAGGAGATCGTGGCTACACCTTC. Translation: CASSYFVGTGDRGYTF. This chain connects TRBV6-6 to TRBJ1-2; 8 nucleotides agree with TRBD1. The V and J ends lost 1 base and 7 bases, in that order; junction bases with no gene match: 11. CDR1 and CDR2 (germline): MNHNY, SVGAGI (reference sequence). The CDR3 has 16 amino acids.

J is TRBJ2-5 and V is TRBV19, with a tentative D call TRBD2 (6 bases). The end of the DNA fits TRBJ2-7 better, so the J call may be wrong. CDR1 LNHDA and CDR2 SQIVND come from the germline V gene (reference sequence). This CDR3 is built from 15 residues. The CDR3 DNA follows: TGTGCCAGTAGATCGGGGGAAGCCGGGGTTTTCGAGCAGTACTTC. Translated, it gives CASRSGEAGVFEQYF.

This chain connects TRBV10-3 to TRBJ2-1, with 7 bases aligning to TRBD2. The CDR3 covers 15 residues. Germline lookup yields CDR1 ENHRY and CDR2 SYGVKD. V dropped 10 bases and J dropped 9; count of bases not matched to a gene: 18. The CDR3 nucleotides read TGTGCCACTTGCGACTTGGCGGGGGTTGGCCCTGAGCAGTTCTTC. Translation gives CATCDLAGVGPEQFF.

The chain uses TRBV2 and TRBJ2-5, with D perhaps being TRBD1 or TRBD2 (5 bases each). V gave up 4 bases and J gave up 4 bases, with 7 bases separating them. The CDR3 extends over 12 amino acids. The germline gives CDR1 SNHLY, CDR2 FYNNEI. CDR3: CASSVGGETQYF. CDR3 in DNA: TGTGCCAGCAGTGTTGGGGGAGAGACCCAGTACTTC.

V usage is TRBV18 and J usage is TRBJ1-2; D call uncertain. Germline V gene data show CDR1 as KGHSH and CDR2 as LQKENI. V was clipped by 5 bases and J by 7 bases, with 8 bases between them. CDR3 size: 11 residues. CDR3: CASSEGSGYTF. CDR3 bases: TGTGCCAGCTCAGAGGGTAGTGGCTACACCTTC.